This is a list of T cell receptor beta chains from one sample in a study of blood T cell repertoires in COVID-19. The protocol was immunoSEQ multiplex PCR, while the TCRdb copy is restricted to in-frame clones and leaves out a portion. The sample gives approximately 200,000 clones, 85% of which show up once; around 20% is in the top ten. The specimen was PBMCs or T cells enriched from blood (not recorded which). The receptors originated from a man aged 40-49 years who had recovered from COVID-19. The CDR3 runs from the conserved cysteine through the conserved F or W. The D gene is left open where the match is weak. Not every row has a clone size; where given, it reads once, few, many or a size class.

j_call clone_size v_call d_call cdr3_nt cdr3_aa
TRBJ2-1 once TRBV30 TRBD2 TGTGCCTGGAGTGTAGGGGGCGGCGGGAGGGCCGATGAGCAGTTCTTC CAWSVGGGGRADEQFF
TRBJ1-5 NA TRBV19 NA TGTGCCAGTAGTATCGCGGTGGATCAGCCCCAGCATTTT CASSIAVDQPQHF
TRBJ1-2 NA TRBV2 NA TGTGCCAGCAGTGGACCCGAGACAGGTAACTATGGCTACACCTTC CASSGPETGNYGYTF
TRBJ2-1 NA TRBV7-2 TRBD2 TGTGCCAGCAGCTTAGGTCGCGGGAGGGCCGCTGAGCAGTTCTTC CASSLGRGRAAEQFF
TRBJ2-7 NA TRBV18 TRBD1 TGTGCCAGCTCTCGGACAGGGGTTGGCTACGAGCAGTACTTC CASSRTGVGYEQYF
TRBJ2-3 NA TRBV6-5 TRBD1 TGTGCCAGCAGTTTGACAGGGTTCACAGATACGCAGTATTTT CASSLTGFTDTQYF
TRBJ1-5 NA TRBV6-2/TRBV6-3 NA TGTGCCAGCAGTTCCCTGGGAGCCGGGGGAGAGCAGCCCCAGCATTTT CASSSLGAGGEQPQHF
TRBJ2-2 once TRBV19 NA TGTGCCAGTAGCCTCTACGCGGGTCAGAACACCGGGGAGCTGTTTTTT CASSLYAGQNTGELFF
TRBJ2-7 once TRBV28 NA TGTGCCAGCAGCAGACTTAAGGACAGCCTAACCAGCTACGAGCAGTACTTC CASSRLKDSLTSYEQYF
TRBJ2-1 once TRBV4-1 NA TGCGCCAGCAGCCAAATTTCCGGTGAGCAGTTCTTC CASSQISGEQFF
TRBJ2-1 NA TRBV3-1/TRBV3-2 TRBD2 TGTGCCAGCAGGAAGACGCGCGGGAGTTGGCATGAGCAGTTCTTC CASRKTRGSWHEQFF
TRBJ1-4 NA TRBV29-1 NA TGCAGCGTTGTCCCGGCAACTAATGAAAAACTGTTTTTT CSVVPATNEKLFF
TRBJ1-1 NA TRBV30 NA TGTGCCGGGCACGCTAGGGGACAAGCGAACACTGAAGCTTTCTTT CAGHARGQANTEAFF
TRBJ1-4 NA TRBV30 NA TGTGCCTGGAGCGGGCTTGGGGCAGGCAATGAAAAACTGTTTTTT CAWSGLGAGNEKLFF
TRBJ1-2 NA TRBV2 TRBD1 TGTGCCAGCAGCCCGGACAGGGGGGGCCTCTATGGCTACACCTTC CASSPDRGGLYGYTF
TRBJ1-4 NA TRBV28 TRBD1 TGTGCCAGCAGTTCGACAGGGGCGGATGAAAAACTGTTTTTT CASSSTGADEKLFF
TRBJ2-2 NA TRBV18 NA TGTGCCAGCTCACCACCTACACAGGGCGATGCCGGGGAGCTGTTTTTT CASSPPTQGDAGELFF
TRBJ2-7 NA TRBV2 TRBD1 TGTGCCAGTGGACTGACAGGGGGCTCCTACGAGCAGTACTTC CASGLTGGSYEQYF
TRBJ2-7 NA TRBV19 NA TGTGCCAGTAGTATGACGTACGGGAGCTCCTACGAGCAGTACTTC CASSMTYGSSYEQYF
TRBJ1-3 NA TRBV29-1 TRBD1 TGCAGCGTTGAACGAGGGACAGGGGGAAACACCATATATTTT CSVERGTGGNTIYF
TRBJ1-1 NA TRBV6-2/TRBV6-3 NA TGTGCCAGCAGTTCCCCCCCCCAGGTCAGAATGAACACTGAAGCTTTCTTT CASSSPPQVRMNTEAFF
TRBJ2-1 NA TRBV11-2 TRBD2 TGTGCCAGCAGCTTAGCGGCGGGGGGGGGATACAATGAGCAGTTCTTC CASSLAAGGGYNEQFF